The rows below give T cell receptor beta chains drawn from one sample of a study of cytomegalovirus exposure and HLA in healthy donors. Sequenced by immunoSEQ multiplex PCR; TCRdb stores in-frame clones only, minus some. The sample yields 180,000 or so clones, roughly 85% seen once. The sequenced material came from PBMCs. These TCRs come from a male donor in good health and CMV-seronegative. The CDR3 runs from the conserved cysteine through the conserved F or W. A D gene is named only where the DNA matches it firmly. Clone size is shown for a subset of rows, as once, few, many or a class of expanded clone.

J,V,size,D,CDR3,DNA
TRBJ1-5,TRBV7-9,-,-,CASSPNHQPQHF,TGTGCCAGCAGCCCTAACCATCAGCCCCAGCATTTT
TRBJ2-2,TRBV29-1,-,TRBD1,CSVAGTGPLTGELFF,TGCAGCGTTGCCGGGACAGGGCCTTTGACCGGGGAGCTGTTTTTT
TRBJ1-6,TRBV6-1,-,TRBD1,CASIPTTGGFSPLHF,TGTGCCAGCATACCAACCACAGGGGGCTTTTCACCCCTCCACTTT
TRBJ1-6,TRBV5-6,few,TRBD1,CASSLVTGVNSPLHF,TGTGCCAGCAGCTTGGTTACAGGGGTCAATTCACCCCTCCACTTT
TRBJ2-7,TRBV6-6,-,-,CASSSVAHAASYEQYF,TGTGCCAGCAGTTCCGTAGCCCACGCGGCTTCCTACGAGCAGTACTTC
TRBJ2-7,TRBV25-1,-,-,CAGSEDGFSYEQYF,TGTGCCGGCAGTGAAGACGGGTTCTCCTACGAGCAGTACTTC
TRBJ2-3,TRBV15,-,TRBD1,CATSGRQGSVQDTQYF,TGTGCCACCAGCGGTAGACAGGGATCAGTTCAAGATACGCAGTATTTT
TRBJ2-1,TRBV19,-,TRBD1,CASSIAGTGQSSYNEQFF,TGTGCCAGTAGTATAGCCGGGACAGGCCAGAGCTCCTACAATGAGCAGTTCTTC
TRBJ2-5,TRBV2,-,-,CASSEGGWETQYF,TGTGCCAGCAGTGAAGGAGGGTGGGAGACCCAGTACTTC
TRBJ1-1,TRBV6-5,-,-,CASRTGLLMNTEAFF,TGTGCCAGCAGAACAGGTCTACTGATGAACACTGAAGCTTTCTTT
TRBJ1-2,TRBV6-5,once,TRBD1,CASSYLQGGVYGYTF,TGTGCCAGCAGTTATTTACAGGGGGGAGTGTATGGCTACACCTTC
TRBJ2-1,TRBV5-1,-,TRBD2,CASSFLLGGGGVEQFF,TGCGCCAGCAGCTTCCTCCTCGGCGGGGGTGGGGTTGAGCAGTTCTTC
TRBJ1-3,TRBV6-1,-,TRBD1,CASSPYDRDGNTIYF,TGTGCCAGCAGCCCTTACGACAGGGATGGAAACACCATATATTTT
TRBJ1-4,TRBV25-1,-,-,CASTRGGLATNEKLFF,TGTGCCAGCACTCGGGGAGGGCTCGCAACTAATGAAAAACTGTTTTTT
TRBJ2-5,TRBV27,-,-,CASSFRRIQETQYF,TGTGCCAGCAGTTTTCGGCGGATACAAGAGACCCAGTACTTC
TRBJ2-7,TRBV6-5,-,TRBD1,CASQGAYEQYF,TGTGCCAGCCAGGGGGCCTACGAGCAGTACTTC
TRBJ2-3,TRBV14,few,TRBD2,CASSQVLAGGTDTQYF,TGTGCCAGCAGCCAAGTACTAGCGGGGGGCACAGATACGCAGTATTTT
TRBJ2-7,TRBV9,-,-,CASSVGLDSYEQYF,TGTGCCAGCAGCGTAGGTTTAGATTCCTACGAGCAGTACTTC
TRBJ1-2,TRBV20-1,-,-,CSARRDGYTF,TGCAGTGCTCGCAGGGATGGCTACACCTTC
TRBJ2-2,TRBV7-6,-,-,CASSLRGGTTAGELFF,TGTGCCAGCAGCTTAAGGGGCGGGACCACGGCCGGGGAGCTGTTTTTT
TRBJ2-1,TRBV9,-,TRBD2,CASAGTSGFYNEQFF,TGTGCCAGCGCCGGGACTAGCGGCTTCTACAATGAGCAGTTCTTC
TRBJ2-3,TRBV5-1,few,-,CASSMSGTPSTDTQYF,TGCGCCAGCAGCATGTCCGGGACACCTAGCACAGATACGCAGTATTTT
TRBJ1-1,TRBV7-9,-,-,CASSLAQQGTKAFF,TGTGCCAGCAGCTTAGCCCAACAGGGAACGAAAGCTTTCTTT
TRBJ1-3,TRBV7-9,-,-,CASSRTNSGNTIYF,TGTGCCAGCAGCCGGACAAACTCTGGAAACACCATATATTTT
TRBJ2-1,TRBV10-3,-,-,CAISERRVEDEQFF,TGTGCCATCAGTGAAAGGCGGGTCGAGGACGAGCAGTTCTTC
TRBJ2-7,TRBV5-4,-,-,CASRLKGGGGQYF,TGTGCCAGCAGGTTGAAGGGGGGAGGGGGGCAGTACTTC
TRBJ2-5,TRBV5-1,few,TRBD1,CASSKGTGGYEETQYF,TGCGCCAGCAGCAAAGGGACAGGGGGTTATGAAGAGACCCAGTACTTC
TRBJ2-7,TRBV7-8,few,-,CASSSWAVWYF,TGTGCCAGCAGCTCGTGGGCTGTCTGGTACTTC
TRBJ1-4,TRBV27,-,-,CASSLQGYNEKLFF,TGTGCCAGCAGTTTGCAGGGTTATAATGAAAAACTGTTTTTT
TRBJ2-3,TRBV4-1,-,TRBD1,CASSQGGGTGGPTDTQYF,TGCGCCAGCAGCCAAGGTGGAGGCACAGGGGGTCCTACAGATACGCAGTATTTT
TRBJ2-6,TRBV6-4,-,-,CASSATGSGANVLTF,TGTGCCAGCAGTGCCACAGGGTCTGGGGCCAACGTCCTGACTTTC
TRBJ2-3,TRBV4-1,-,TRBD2,CASSHRINLAGAGDTQYF,TGCGCCAGCAGCCACCGAATAAATCTAGCGGGGGCCGGAGATACGCAGTATTTT
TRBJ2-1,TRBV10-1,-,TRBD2,CASGKSGSSYNEQFF,TGCGCCAGCGGCAAAAGCGGGAGCTCCTACAATGAGCAGTTCTTC
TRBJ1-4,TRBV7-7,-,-,CASSLTQATNEKLFF,TGTGCCAGCAGCTTGACACAGGCAACTAATGAAAAACTGTTTTTT
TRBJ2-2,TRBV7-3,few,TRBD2,CASRIAGGDTGELFF,TGTGCCAGCAGGATAGCGGGGGGTGACACCGGGGAGCTGTTTTTT
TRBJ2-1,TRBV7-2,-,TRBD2,CASSPLTSGKSEQFF,TGTGCCAGCAGCCCGCTTACTAGCGGGAAGAGCGAGCAGTTCTTC
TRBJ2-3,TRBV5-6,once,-,CASSPEGPFGDTQYF,TGTGCCAGCAGCCCGGAGGGCCCCTTTGGGGATACGCAGTATTTT
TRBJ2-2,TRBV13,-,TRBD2,CASSLGRVAGKTGELFF,TGTGCCAGCAGCTTAGGTCGGGTAGCGGGAAAGACCGGGGAGCTGTTTTTT
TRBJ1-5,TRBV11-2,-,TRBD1,CASSQGGTSNQPQHF,TGTGCCAGCAGCCAGGGGGGTACCAGCAATCAGCCCCAGCATTTT
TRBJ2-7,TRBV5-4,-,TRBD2,CASSSGLAGVNEQYF,TGTGCCAGCAGCTCAGGACTAGCGGGAGTAAACGAGCAGTACTTC
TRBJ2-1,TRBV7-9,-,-,CASSPSRGGGLDNEQFF,TGTGCCAGCAGCCCCTCCCGCGGCGGGGGCCTAGACAATGAGCAGTTCTTC
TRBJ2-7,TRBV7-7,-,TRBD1,CASSLGQGATYGQYF,TGTGCCAGCAGCTTAGGCCAGGGGGCTACCTACGGGCAGTACTTC
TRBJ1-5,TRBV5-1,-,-,CASSLEGFGNQPQHF,TGCGCCAGCAGCTTGGAGGGGTTCGGCAATCAGCCCCAGCATTTT
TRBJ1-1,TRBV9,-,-,CASSPGGADTEAFF,TGTGCCAGCAGCCCCGGTGGAGCGGACACTGAAGCTTTCTTT
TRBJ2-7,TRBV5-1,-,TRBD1,CASSSEGQLKPYEQYF,TGCGCCAGCAGCAGTGAGGGACAGCTTAAACCCTACGAGCAGTACTTC
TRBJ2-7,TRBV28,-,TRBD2,CASSRTSGLYEQYF,TGTGCCAGCAGCAGGACTAGCGGGCTGTACGAGCAGTACTTC
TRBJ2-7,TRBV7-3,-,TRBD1,CASSLTGTGIYEQYF,TGTGCCAGCAGCTTGACCGGGACAGGGATCTACGAGCAGTACTTC
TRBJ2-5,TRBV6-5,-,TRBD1,CASKDRVGETQYF,TGTGCCAGCAAGGACAGGGTAGGAGAGACCCAGTACTTC
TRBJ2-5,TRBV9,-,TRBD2,CASSVLAEETQYF,TGTGCCAGCAGCGTTCTAGCGGAAGAGACCCAGTACTTC
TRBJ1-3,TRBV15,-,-,CATSRDAGAGNTIYF,TGTGCCACCAGCAGAGACGCAGGGGCTGGAAACACCATATATTTT
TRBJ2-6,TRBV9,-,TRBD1,CASSVGLGQGAAGANVLTF,TGTGCCAGCAGCGTAGGTCTTGGACAGGGGGCTGCTGGGGCCAACGTCCTGACTTTC
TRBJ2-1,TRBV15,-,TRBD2,CATSPRTSRREGEQFF,TGTGCCACCAGCCCCCGGACTAGCCGACGTGAGGGTGAGCAGTTCTTC
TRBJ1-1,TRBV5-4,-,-,CASSLGTDSGTEAFF,TGTGCCAGCAGCTTGGGTACGGACAGTGGAACTGAAGCTTTCTTT
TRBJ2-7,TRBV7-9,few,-,CSSSLLDSQPYF,TGTTCCAGCAGCTTGTTGGACAGCCAACCGTACTTC
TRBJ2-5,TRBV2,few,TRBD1,CASMGTGTGAGGVTQYF,TGTGCCAGCATGGGGACGGGGACAGGGGCGGGTGGTGTGACCCAGTACTTC
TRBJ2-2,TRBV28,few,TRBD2,CASSMPLEREGPRDTGELFF,TGTGCCAGCAGTATGCCTTTGGAGCGGGAGGGCCCCCGAGACACCGGGGAGCTGTTTTTT